Presented here are 6 T cell receptor beta chains from one specimen sequenced in a study of a mutant IDH1 vaccine in newly diagnosed glioma (TCRdb year 2021). The library was made by the immunoSEQ multiplex PCR assay. In TCRdb, the immuneACCESS table is reduced to in-frame sequences with V and J assigned. These tables do not hold every clone; where another copy was compared, an unresolved V gene accounts for under half, and the others remain unexplained. The sample yields about 96,000 clones; over 75% were counted once. In total, the top ten clones hold 6% to 8% of the sample. The time point label of this sample denotes: baseline, week 1 (first vaccination visit). Explained via the paper, the treatment or condition label denotes: pre-vaccination baseline after standard-of-care therapy. The material sequenced was PBMCs, taken from a glioma patient treated with radiotherapy, temozolomide or both. These receptors all come from a man in his forties with glioma.

The rearrangement joins TRBV5-1 to TRBJ1-6; TRBD1 matches at 9 bases. The germline V gene encodes CDR1 SGHRS and CDR2 YFSETQ. CDR3 size: 16 residues. V was pared by 3 bases and J by 10 bases, with 11 bases of the junction left unmatched. CDR3 sequence reads: CASSSGTGNGDSPLHF. In nucleotides, the CDR3 is TGCGCCAGCAGCTCGGGGACAGGGAATGGAGACTCACCCCTCCACTTT.

The rearrangement joins TRBV18 to TRBJ1-5; weak D call: TRBD1 (6 bases). The CDR3 consists of 14 residues. The V gene lost 3 bases and the J gene lost 4 bases, with 10 bases spanning the gap. Germline values: CDR1 KGHSH, CDR2 LQKENI. The CDR3 sequence is CASSPGQRNQPQHF. The CDR3, as DNA: TGTGCCAGCTCACCGGGACAACGGAATCAGCCCCAGCATTTT.

The chain joins TRBV19 to TRBJ2-2; 7 positions agree with TRBD1. Germline CDR1 and CDR2: LNHDA and SQIVND (reference sequence). V lost 3 bases, J lost 6 bases, and 7 bases stayed unmatched. The CDR3 totals 15 residues. The CDR3 coding sequence is TGTGCCAGTAGTATGGGCGACAGGGTCGCCGGGGAGCTGTTTTTT. It translates to CASSMGDRVAGELFF.

The count of this clone is one. The gene calls are TRBV9 and TRBJ2-7, with D unresolved. The length of the CDR3 is 15 residues. V was shortened by 4 bases and J by 6 bases, with 20 bases between the two germline ends. Germline CDR1 reads SGDLS; CDR2 reads YYNGEE. In nucleotides, the CDR3 is TGTGCCAGCAGCCCCCGACCAACGGCCTTCAGCGAGCAGTACTTC. It translates to CASSPRPTAFSEQYF.

This clone was seen more than once but under ten times. J is TRBJ2-3 and V is TRBV29-1, with 8 bases lining up with TRBD2. Trimming cost V 4 bases and J 3 bases; bases outside gene matches: 15. Germline loops: CDR1 SQVTM, CDR2 ANQGSEA. This CDR3 has 17 residues. The CDR3 loop is CSVGRPAGPGGTDTQYF. The CDR3 bases are TGCAGCGTTGGCCGGCCGGCAGGGCCGGGGGGGACAGATACGCAGTATTTT.

The genes are TRBV5-5 and TRBJ2-1; 9 nucleotides agree with TRBD2. CDR1 is SGHKS and CDR2 is YYEKEE in the germline V gene (reference sequence). V lost 4 bases to trimming and J lost 7 bases; unmatched junction nucleotides: 6. The CDR3 spans 14 residues. For the CDR3, the DNA is TGTGCCAGCAGCCGACTAGCGGAGGCTAATGAGCAGTTCTTC. This encodes CASSRLAEANEQFF.